This passage covers 13 T cell receptor beta chains from one sample sequenced in a study of T cells after yellow fever vaccination. TCRdb fed the 5' RACE reads into MiXCR, producing one record per CDR3 protein. In the table there are about 260,000 distinct CDR3 sequences, roughly 5.2% of which are singletons. The sample consisted of CD4+ T cells sorted from PBMCs, taken on the day of the yellow fever booster vaccination. The receptors derive from a man between 18 and 35 years old who received the YFV17D yellow fever vaccine.

The sample holds many counts of this clonotype. The chain recombines TRBV3-2 with TRBJ1-1; whether TRBD1, the table's D call, matches the DNA was not checked. TRBV3-2 is tagged as a pseudogene. The CDR3 is 8 residues long. The CDR3 spells CASKGAFF. DNA for the CDR3: TGTGCCAGCAAGGGGGCTTTCTTT.

The V and J genes are TRBV7-3 and TRBJ2-3, with TRBD1 matching over 12 bases. V gave up 5 bases and J gave up 6 bases; unmatched junction bases: 9. This CDR3 has 16 amino acids. Germline V CDR1 and CDR2: SGHTA, FQGTGA. The CDR3 DNA follows: TGTGCCAGCAGCCTTGCCGGGACAGGGGGCTGGGATACGCAGTATTTT. Translated, it gives CASSLAGTGGWDTQYF.

This clonotype was recorded many times. The chain's CDR3 is CSAERDGGNTIYF. In DNA, the CDR3 is TGCAGTGCTGAACGGGACGGTGGAAACACCATATATTTT. This chain connects TRBV20-1 to TRBJ1-3; TRBD1 is a possible D gene (5 bases). CDR1 and CDR2 from the germline V gene are DFQATT and SNEGSKA (reference sequence). V lost 5 bases and J lost 3, with 11 bases in between. This CDR3 comprises 13 residues.

The CDR3 here is CAIRGPTLNTEAFF. CDR3 in DNA: TGTGCCATCCGTGGGCCGACGTTGAACACTGAAGCTTTCTTT. J is TRBJ1-1 and V is TRBV10-3; D ambiguous. The CDR3 loop spans 14 amino acids. Germline CDR1 is ENHRY and CDR2 is SYGVKD. The ends were cut back, 8 bases at V and 0 bases at J, with 13 bases in the middle.

The chain links TRBV10-3 to TRBJ2-7; a weak D match, TRBD1 (5 bases). Germline V gene sequence: CDR1 ENHRY, CDR2 SYGVKD. Trimming stripped 6 bases from V and 0 bases from J, with 9 bases between. CDR3 length equals 13 residues. CDR3 protein: CAIRTESSYEQYV. The CDR3 DNA reads TGTGCCATCAGGACAGAGAGCTCCTACGAGCAGTACGTC.

This clonotype was observed a handful of times. V is TRBV12-3 or TRBV12-4 and J is TRBJ1-6; D unresolved. The CDR3 is made up of 15 amino acids. V gave up 5 bases and J gave up 6 bases, with 14 bases separating them. The CDR3 coding sequence is TGTGCCAGCAGTAGACTGAGTCCGAGTAATTCACCCCTCCACTTT. This codes for CASSRLSPSNSPLHF.

The V and J genes are TRBV20-1 and TRBJ2-3, with D possibly matching TRBD2 (5 bases). Trimming shortened V by 2 bases and J by 1 base, and 7 bases separated the two germline ends. The CDR3 contains 13 residues. Germline CDR1 reads DFQATT; CDR2 reads SNEGSKA (reference sequence). CDR3 nucleotides: TGCAGTGCTAGACCAGCGGGCACAGATACGCAGTATTTT. Protein: CSARPAGTDTQYF.

This clonotype was observed at least ten times. The chain is built from TRBV7-3 and TRBJ2-2; D ambiguous. With 0 bases removed from V and 0 bases from J, the gap between germline ends came to 8 bases. The length of the CDR3 is 16 residues. Germline V gene data show CDR1 as SGHTA and CDR2 as FQGTGA. CDR3 sequence (DNA): TGTGCCAGCAGCTTAACAGGGCCGACGAACACCGGGGAGCTGTTTTTT. It codes for CASSLTGPTNTGELFF.

The sample holds a few counts of this clonotype. The chain joins TRBV7-2 to TRBJ1-3; weak D call: TRBD1 (5 bases). Deletions cut 2 bases from V and 0 bases from J, with 11 bases between. The germline V gene encodes CDR1 SGHTA and CDR2 FQGNSA. CDR3 length equals 16 residues. This CDR3 is CASSLWGRYSGNTIYF. CDR3 DNA: TGTGCCAGCAGCTTATGGGGCAGATACTCTGGAAACACCATATATTTT. Looking up the rest from reference TRBV7-2 and TRBJ1-3 gives the full variable domain: GAGVSQSPSNKVTEKGKDVELRCDPISGHTALYWYRQSLGQGLEFLIYFQGNSAPDKSGLPSDRFSAERTGGSVSTLTIQRTQQEDSAVYLCASSLWGRYSGNTIYFGEGSWLTVV.

This clonotype showed up just a few times. The CDR3 loop is CASSLGGREQYV. CDR3 DNA: TGTGCCAGCAGCCTCGGGGGGCGCGAGCAGTACGTC. This chain uses TRBV7-9 with TRBJ2-7, with D possibly being TRBD2 (7 bases). Germline V gene data show CDR1 as SEHNR and CDR2 as FQNEAQ (reference sequence). CDR3 length equals 12 residues. Trimming removed 5 bases at V and 6 bases at J, with 11 bases between.

The chain combines TRBV5-1 with TRBJ1-5, with TRBD1 matching 8 bases. The length of the CDR3 is 15 residues. V lost 4 bases and J lost 3; bases outside the gene matches: 6. Germline-derived CDR1 and CDR2 are SGHRS and YFSETQ. DNA of the CDR3: TGCGCCAGCAGCAACACAGGGGGGGACAATCAGCCCCAGCATTTT. The encoded protein is CASSNTGGDNQPQHF.

The J gene is TRBJ1-1, the V gene TRBV7-2, with 7 bases lining up with TRBD1. The CDR3 covers 12 residues. V shed 6 bases, J shed 8 bases, and the junction held 6 bases outside the gene matches. The V gene's germline CDR1 is SGHTA and CDR2 FQGNSA. The CDR3 DNA reads TGTGCCAGCAGACATAGACAGGGCGAAGCTTTCTTT. Encoded protein: CASRHRQGEAFF.

The CDR3 sequence is CASAEGQPQHF. The CDR3, as DNA: TGTGCCAGCGCAGAGGGCCAGCCCCAGCATTTT. The chain carries TRBV6-2 or TRBV6-3 and TRBJ1-5; no definite D call. Germline CDR1 and CDR2: MNHEY and SVGEGT. Trimming left V 8 bases short and J 7 bases short, with 9 bases between. The CDR3 extends over 11 amino acids.